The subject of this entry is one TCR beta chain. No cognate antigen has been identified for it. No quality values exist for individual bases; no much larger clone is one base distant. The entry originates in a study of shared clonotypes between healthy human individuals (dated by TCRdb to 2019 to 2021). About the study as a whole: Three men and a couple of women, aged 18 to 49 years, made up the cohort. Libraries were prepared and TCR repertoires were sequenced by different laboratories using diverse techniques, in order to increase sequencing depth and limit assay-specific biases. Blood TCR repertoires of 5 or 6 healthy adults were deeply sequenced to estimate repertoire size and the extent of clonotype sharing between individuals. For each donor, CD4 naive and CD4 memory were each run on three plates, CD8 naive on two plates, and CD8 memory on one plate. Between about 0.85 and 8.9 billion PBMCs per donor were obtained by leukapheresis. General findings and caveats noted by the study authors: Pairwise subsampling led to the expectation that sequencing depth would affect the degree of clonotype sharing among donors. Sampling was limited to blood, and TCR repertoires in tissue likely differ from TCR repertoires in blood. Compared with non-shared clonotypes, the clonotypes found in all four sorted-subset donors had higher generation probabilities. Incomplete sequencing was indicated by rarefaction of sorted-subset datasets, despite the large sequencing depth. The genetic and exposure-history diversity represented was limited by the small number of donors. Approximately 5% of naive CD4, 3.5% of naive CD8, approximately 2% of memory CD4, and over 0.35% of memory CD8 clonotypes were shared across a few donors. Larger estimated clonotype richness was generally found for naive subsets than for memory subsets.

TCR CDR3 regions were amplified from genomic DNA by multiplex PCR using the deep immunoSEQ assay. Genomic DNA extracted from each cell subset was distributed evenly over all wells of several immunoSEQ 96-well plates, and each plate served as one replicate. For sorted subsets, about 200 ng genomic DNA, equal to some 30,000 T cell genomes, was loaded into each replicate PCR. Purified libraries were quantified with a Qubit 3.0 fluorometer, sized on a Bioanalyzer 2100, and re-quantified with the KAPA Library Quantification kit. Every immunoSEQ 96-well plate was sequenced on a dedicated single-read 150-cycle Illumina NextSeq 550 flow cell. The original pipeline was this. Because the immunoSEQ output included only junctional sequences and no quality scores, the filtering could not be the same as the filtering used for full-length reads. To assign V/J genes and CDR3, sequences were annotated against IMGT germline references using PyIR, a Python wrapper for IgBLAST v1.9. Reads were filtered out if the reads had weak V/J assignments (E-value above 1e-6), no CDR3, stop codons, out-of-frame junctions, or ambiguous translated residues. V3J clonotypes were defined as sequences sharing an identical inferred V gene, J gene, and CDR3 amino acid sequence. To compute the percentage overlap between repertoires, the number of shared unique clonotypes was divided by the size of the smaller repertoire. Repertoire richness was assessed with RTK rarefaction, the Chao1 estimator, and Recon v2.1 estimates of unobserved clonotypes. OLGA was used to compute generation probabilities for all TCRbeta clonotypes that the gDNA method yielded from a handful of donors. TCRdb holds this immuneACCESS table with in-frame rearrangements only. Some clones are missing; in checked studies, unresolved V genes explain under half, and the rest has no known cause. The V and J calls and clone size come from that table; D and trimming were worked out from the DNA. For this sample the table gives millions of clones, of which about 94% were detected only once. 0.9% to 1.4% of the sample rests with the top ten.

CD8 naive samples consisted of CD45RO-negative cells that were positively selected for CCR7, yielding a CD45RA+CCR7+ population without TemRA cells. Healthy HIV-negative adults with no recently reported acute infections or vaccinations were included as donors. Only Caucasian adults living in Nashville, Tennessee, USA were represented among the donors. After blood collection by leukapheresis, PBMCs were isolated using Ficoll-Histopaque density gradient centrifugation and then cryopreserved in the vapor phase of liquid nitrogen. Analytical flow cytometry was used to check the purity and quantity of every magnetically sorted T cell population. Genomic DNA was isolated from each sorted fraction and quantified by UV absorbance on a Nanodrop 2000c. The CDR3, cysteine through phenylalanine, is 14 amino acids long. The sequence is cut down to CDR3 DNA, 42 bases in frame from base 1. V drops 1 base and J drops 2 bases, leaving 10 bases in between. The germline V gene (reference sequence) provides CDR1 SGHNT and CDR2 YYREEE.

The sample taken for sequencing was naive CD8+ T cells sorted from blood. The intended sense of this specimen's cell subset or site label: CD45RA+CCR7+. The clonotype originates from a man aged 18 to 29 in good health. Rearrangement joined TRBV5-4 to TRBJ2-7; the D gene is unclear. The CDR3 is CASSLTRPPYEQYF. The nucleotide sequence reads TGTGCCAGCAGCTTGACGAGACCCCCCTACGAGCAGTACTTC.